These 28 T cell receptor beta chains came from one sample sequenced in a study of T cell responses to AZD1222 COVID-19 vaccine. The assay was immunoSEQ multiplex PCR, and TCRdb's table has in-frame clones only and misses some. Counted here are around 160,000 clones, 82% occurring once; the ten biggest clones make up roughly 4.3%. The specimen was peripheral blood, collected on day 0 of MenACWY control vaccination. These receptors were taken from an adult in good health.

This clone has just one count. This chain joins TRBV6-6 and TRBJ1-1, with D unclear. CDR3 length equals 15 residues. Germline V gene data show CDR1 as MNHNY and CDR2 as SVGAGI (reference sequence). V was shortened by 4 bases and J by 4 bases, with 16 bases between the two germline ends. This chain's CDR3 is CASSSYLGLGTEAFF. CDR3 nucleotides: TGTGCCAGCAGTTCCTACTTAGGACTGGGCACTGAAGCTTTCTTT.

Here the CDR3 DNA reads TGTGCCAGCAGCCCCCCAGGGGTGGGCAATCAGCCCCAGCATTTT. Its translation is CASSPPGVGNQPQHF. The chain joins TRBV7-9 to TRBJ1-5; D perhaps matches TRBD1 (6 bases). The CDR3 is made up of 15 amino acids. Germline V gives CDR1 SEHNR, CDR2 FQNEAQ (reference sequence). Between the trimmed V and J ends, which lost 5 bases and 2 bases, there was a span of 13 bases.

The chain couples TRBV19 to TRBJ2-1; 11 bases match TRBD2. With V trimmed by 7 bases and J by 6 bases, 8 bases remained unmatched. This CDR3 is 15 amino acids long. From germline, CDR1 is LNHDA and CDR2 SQIVND (reference sequence). The CDR3 nucleotides read TGTGCCAGTAACCAGGGACTAGCGGTTGTCAATGAGCAGTTCTTC. As protein: CASNQGLAVVNEQFF.

The chain employs TRBV2 and TRBJ1-5; D uncertain. CDR1 and CDR2 (germline): SNHLY, FYNNEI. The CDR3 covers 13 residues. V lost 8 bases and J lost 3, with 11 bases in between. The CDR3 spells CASRYEINQPQHF. The CDR3 DNA sequence: TGTGCCAGCCGTTACGAGATCAATCAGCCCCAGCATTTT.

The rearrangement links TRBV14 to TRBJ2-2, with TRBD2 identical over 10 bases. J lost 1 base, V lost 4 bases, and 3 bases had no gene match. Germline V CDR1 and CDR2: SGHDN, FVKESK. This CDR3 spans 16 amino acids. The CDR3 spells CASSPLAGGNTGELFF. As DNA, the CDR3 is TGTGCCAGCAGCCCTTTAGCGGGGGGGAACACCGGGGAGCTGTTTTTT.

V is TRBV5-1 and J is TRBJ1-2; perhaps TRBD1 as D (6 bases). This CDR3 is 12 amino acids long. Trimming cost V 1 base and J 7 bases, with 8 bases left between them. Germline-derived CDR1 and CDR2 are SGHRS and YFSETQ. The CDR3 here is CASSLRGLGYTF. The DNA for the CDR3 is TGCGCCAGCAGCTTGCGGGGGCTTGGCTACACCTTC.

This clone was counted only a few times. This chain connects TRBV5-6 to TRBJ1-2; 10 nucleotides agree with TRBD1. In germline, CDR1 is SGHDT, CDR2 YYEEEE. Trimming cost V 4 bases and J 8 bases; bases outside gene matches: 11. The CDR3 covers 15 residues. The CDR3 loop reads CASSLPGQGINGYTF. The CDR3 region has the DNA TGTGCCAGCAGCCTGCCGGGACAGGGGATTAACGGCTACACCTTC.

The chain joins TRBV4-1 to TRBJ1-5; 9 bases line up with TRBD1. The CDR3 totals 16 residues. Germline CDR1 reads MGHRA; CDR2 reads YSYEKL. The trim removed 5 bases at V and 0 bases at J, leaving 5 bases unmatched. The CDR3 coding sequence is TGCGCCAGCAGCACCGGGACAGGGAATAGCAATCAGCCCCAGCATTTT. Encoded protein: CASSTGTGNSNQPQHF.

In its sample, this clone was seen a few times. J is TRBJ1-2 and V is TRBV9; D is perhaps TRBD1 (5 bases). Per germline, CDR1 SGDLS and CDR2 YYNGEE. The CDR3 length is 13 residues. V lost 0 bases and J lost 5, with 8 bases in between. CDR3 bases: TGTGCCAGCAGCGTAGAGGCAGGGTATGGCTACACCTTC. It encodes CASSVEAGYGYTF.

This chain joins TRBV14 and TRBJ1-3; no reliable D call. Per the germline V gene, CDR1 is SGHDN and CDR2 is FVKESK. V was clipped by 0 bases and J by 4 bases, with 10 bases between them. This CDR3 has 15 amino acids. This chain's CDR3 is CASSQDFGRGNTIYF. The CDR3, as DNA: TGTGCCAGCAGCCAAGACTTTGGAAGAGGAAACACCATATATTTT.

The CDR3 DNA sequence: TGTGCCGCCCTCGTAGACTTTAGCACAGATACGCAGTATTTT. This sequence encodes CAALVDFSTDTQYF. The chain couples TRBV6-5 to TRBJ2-3; D gene uncertain. The CDR3 covers 14 residues. V lost 11 bases to trimming and J lost 0 bases, with 15 bases between them. Germline values: CDR1 MNHEY, CDR2 SVGAGI.

The genes are TRBV2 and TRBJ1-1, with D unresolved. CDR3 length: 11 residues. From germline, CDR1 is SNHLY and CDR2 FYNNEI. Trimming stripped 4 bases from V and 3 bases from J, with 3 bases between. CDR3 protein: CASSVDTEAFF. The DNA of the CDR3 is TGTGCCAGCAGTGTTGACACTGAAGCTTTCTTT.

V usage is TRBV10-2 and J usage is TRBJ2-5; D ambiguous. Germline lookup yields CDR1 WSHSY and CDR2 SAAADI. CDR3 size: 14 residues. V dropped 10 bases and J dropped 2 bases, with 17 bases sitting between them. This chain's CDR3 is CATKARPTQETQYF. The CDR3 DNA reads as TGCGCCACCAAAGCGAGGCCGACTCAAGAGACCCAGTACTTC.

The V and J genes are TRBV19 and TRBJ1-2, with D possibly TRBD1 on 5 matching bases. Germline lookup yields CDR1 LNHDA and CDR2 SQIVND (reference sequence). Trimming removed 6 bases at V and 8 bases at J, with 13 bases between. The CDR3 runs 12 residues. The CDR3 DNA sequence: TGTGCCAGTAGGGACTTTAGGGGCGGCTACACCTTC. Protein product: CASRDFRGGYTF.

This clone has just one count. This chain joins TRBV11-2 and TRBJ1-3; 7 positions agree with TRBD1. Germline CDR1 is SGHAT and CDR2 is FQNNGV. J gave up 2 bases and V 5 bases, and 0 bases lay outside the gene matches. There are 13 residues in the CDR3. In nucleotides, the CDR3 is TGTGCCAGCAGCAGGGGGCCTGGAAACACCATATATTTT. Its translation is CASSRGPGNTIYF.

The CDR3 loop is CASRIGQRHNSPLHF. In DNA form, the CDR3 reads TGTGCCAGCAGGATCGGACAGAGACATAATTCACCCCTCCACTTT. The V call is TRBV6-5, the J call TRBJ1-6; possibly TRBD1 for D (6 bases). Germline V gene lookup returns CDR1 MNHEY and CDR2 SVGAGI. Trimming took off 6 bases at V and 5 bases at J, with 14 bases between the two ends. The CDR3 contains 15 residues.

This chain uses TRBV25-1 with TRBJ2-1; TRBD1 matches at 9 bases. CDR1 is MGHDK, CDR2 SYGVNS, per germline. The CDR3 covers 15 residues. V shed 10 bases, J shed 4 bases, and the junction held 11 bases outside the gene matches. In DNA form, the CDR3 reads TGTGCCACCTCCCCGGACAGGGGACTTTACAATGAGCAGTTCTTC. As protein: CATSPDRGLYNEQFF. Full variable domain (outside the CDR3, taken from reference TRBV25-1 and TRBJ2-1): EADIYQTPRYLVIGTGKKITLECSQTMGHDKMYWYQQDPGMELHLIHYSYGVNSTEKGDLSSESTVSRIRTEHFPLTLESARPSHTSQYLCATSPDRGLYNEQFFGPGTRLTVL.

The rearrangement links TRBV5-4 to TRBJ2-5, with D tentatively TRBD2 (6 bases). V gave up 7 bases and J gave up 3 bases, with 19 bases separating them. Germline-derived CDR1 and CDR2 are SGHNT and YYREEE (reference sequence). This CDR3 has 15 amino acids. In DNA form, the CDR3 reads TGTGCCAGCCAATTCACGCGGGGATACGAAGAGACCCAGTACTTC. Its protein is CASQFTRGYEETQYF.

V usage is TRBV12-5 and J usage is TRBJ2-3, with D unclear. The CDR3 sequence is 16 residues long. Germline V CDR1 and CDR2: LGHNT, FRNRAP. Trimming removed 0 bases from V and 5 bases from J, with 15 bases in between. CDR3 protein: CASGLVPTRHLDTQYF. In nucleotides, the CDR3 is TGTGCTAGTGGTTTGGTTCCTACCCGCCACTTAGATACGCAGTATTTT.

The chain carries TRBV19 and TRBJ1-6; tentative D call: TRBD1 (5 bases). The CDR3 loop spans 15 amino acids. The V end was cut by 7 bases, the J end by 7 bases, with 17 bases between. Per germline, CDR1 LNHDA and CDR2 SQIVND (reference sequence). The CDR3 region has the DNA TGTGCCAGTAAGCCCGTGGGGCCCTCCAATTCACCCCTCCACTTT. Its translation: CASKPVGPSNSPLHF.

J is TRBJ2-1 and V is TRBV19; perhaps TRBD1 as D (6 bases). This CDR3 has 13 residues. Germline lookup yields CDR1 LNHDA and CDR2 SQIVND (reference sequence). Trimming shortened V by 7 bases and J by 4 bases, and 11 bases separated the two germline ends. Written as DNA, the CDR3 is TGTGCCAGTACGGAGAGGGGGTACAATGAGCAGTTCTTC. Translation gives CASTERGYNEQFF. Full variable domain (outside the CDR3, taken from reference TRBV19 and TRBJ2-1): DGGITQSPKYLFRKEGQNVTLSCEQNLNHDAMYWYRQDPGQGLRLIYYSQIVNDFQKGDIAEGYSVSREKKESFPLTVTSAQKNPTAFYLCASTERGYNEQFFGPGTRLTVL.

This chain joins TRBV4-1 and TRBJ2-5, with TRBD1 as a possible D gene (5 bases). The germline CDR1 and CDR2 sequences are MGHRA and YSYEKL. The CDR3 has 15 residues. With 2 bases removed from V and 2 bases from J, the gap between germline ends came to 12 bases. The CDR3 protein is CASSQPRQLQETQYF. The CDR3 DNA follows: TGCGCCAGCAGCCAACCAAGACAGTTACAAGAGACCCAGTACTTC.

V and J are TRBV4-1 and TRBJ1-4; D is perhaps TRBD1 (5 bases). This CDR3 spans 15 amino acids. Germline V gene data show CDR1 as MGHRA and CDR2 as YSYEKL. V dropped 1 base and J dropped 0 bases, with 6 bases sitting between them. The CDR3 sequence: CASSQVQATNEKLFF. CDR3 sequence (DNA): TGCGCCAGCAGCCAAGTACAGGCAACTAATGAAAAACTGTTTTTT.

CDR3 sequence (DNA): TGTGCCAGCAACCCCCGACAGGGTAATGGCTACACCTTC. It is translated as CASNPRQGNGYTF. V usage is TRBV7-2 and J usage is TRBJ1-2; 7 bases are shared with TRBD1. The germline V gene encodes CDR1 SGHTA and CDR2 FQGNSA. The CDR3 runs 13 residues. Trimming took 7 bases from V and 6 from J; bases not matched to a gene: 8.

This clone was seen more than once but under ten times. This chain joins TRBV6-5 and TRBJ2-7; a weak D match, TRBD2 (6 bases). This CDR3 comprises 13 residues. Germline CDR1 reads MNHEY; CDR2 reads SVGAGI. V lost 7 bases to trimming and J lost 2 bases, with 12 bases between them. The CDR3 coding sequence is TGTGCCAGCACGCGGGGCCTGGCCTACGAGCAGTACTTC. Its protein is CASTRGLAYEQYF.

The chain employs TRBV19 and TRBJ1-5, with 9 nucleotides matching TRBD1. J gave up 4 bases and V 7 bases, and 8 bases lay outside the gene matches. The germline V gene has CDR1 LNHDA and CDR2 SQIVND (reference sequence). The CDR3 sequence is 15 residues long. CDR3: CASNPGQGTNQPQHF. Written as DNA, the CDR3 is TGTGCCAGTAATCCCGGACAGGGGACGAATCAGCCCCAGCATTTT.

The chain employs TRBV7-9 and TRBJ2-1; the D gene is possibly TRBD1 (5 bases). The ends were cut back, 5 bases at V and 6 bases at J, with 14 bases in the middle. This CDR3 comprises 14 residues. From germline, CDR1 is SEHNR and CDR2 FQNEAQ (reference sequence). In nucleotides, the CDR3 is TGTGCCAGCAGCCGAAGACAGCTCCCCAATGAGCAGTTCTTC. Protein: CASSRRQLPNEQFF.

V and J are TRBV5-1 and TRBJ2-2, with 7 bases identical to TRBD1. Germline assignment: CDR1 SGHRS and CDR2 YFSETQ. There are 17 residues in the CDR3. V dropped 4 bases and J dropped 0; count of bases not matched to a gene: 9. The CDR3 region has the DNA TGCGCCAGCAGCCCCCCGGGACAGTTCTCGAACACCGGGGAGCTGTTTTTT. It specifies CASSPPGQFSNTGELFF.